The rows below give T cell receptor beta chains drawn from one sample of a study of T cell responses to AZD1222 COVID-19 vaccine. Here immunoSEQ multiplex PCR was the method, and the copy in TCRdb shows in-frame clones only, minus some. The profile shows approximately 26,000 clones, about 88% of them singletons. This specimen was peripheral blood, taken 28 days after the second AZD1222 dose. All receptors come from an adult who received the AZD1222 COVID-19 vaccine. Each CDR3 is given with its conserved first and last residue. Fields, in order: J gene, clone size, V gene, D gene, CDR3 protein, CDR3 DNA. The D gene is left open where the match is weak. The listing skips clone size in some rows; elsewhere it reads once, few, many or a size class.

>TRBJ1-1|.|TRBV7-3|.
CASSLTENTEAFF
TGTGCCAGCAGCTTAACAGAAAACACTGAAGCTTTCTTT
>TRBJ1-3|.|TRBV11-2|.
CASSFGSSGNTIYF
TGTGCCAGCAGCTTCGGCAGCTCTGGAAACACCATATATTTT
>TRBJ1-2|.|TRBV29-1|.
CSVQREYGYTF
TGCAGCGTCCAAAGGGAGTATGGCTACACCTTC
>TRBJ1-5|.|TRBV19|.
CASRGDPSNQPQHF
TGTGCCAGTAGAGGGGATCCGAGCAATCAGCCCCAGCATTTT
>TRBJ2-2|.|TRBV18|.
CASSPPGARDTGELFF
TGTGCCAGCTCACCACCGGGGGCCAGGGACACCGGGGAGCTGTTTTTT
>TRBJ1-5|.|TRBV13|.
CASSLGGSGQPQHF
TGTGCCAGCAGCTTAGGGGGATCTGGCCAGCCCCAGCATTTT
>TRBJ2-3|.|TRBV7-9|TRBD2
CASSWRTRSDTQYF
TGTGCCAGCAGCTGGCGGACTAGGTCAGATACGCAGTATTTT
>TRBJ2-7|.|TRBV28|.
CASSLKGYEQYF
TGTGCCAGCAGTTTAAAGGGCTACGAGCAGTACTTC
>TRBJ2-7|.|TRBV19|TRBD2
CASSGASGAAYEQYF
TGTGCCAGCAGCGGGGCTAGCGGGGCCGCCTACGAGCAGTACTTC
>TRBJ1-6|few|TRBV5-4|.
CASSLAGTASPLHF
TGTGCCAGCAGCTTGGCCGGGACGGCCTCACCCCTCCACTTT
>TRBJ2-6|.|TRBV5-4|TRBD1
CASSSGTGGRSGANVLTF
TGTGCCAGCAGCTCTGGGACAGGGGGTAGGTCTGGGGCCAACGTCCTGACTTTC
>TRBJ1-1|.|TRBV20-1|.
CSASPQILLNTEAFF
TGCAGTGCTAGTCCCCAGATTTTACTCAACACTGAAGCTTTCTTT
>TRBJ1-4|.|TRBV4-3|.
CASSPQEGQANEKLFF
TGCGCCAGCAGCCCTCAGGAGGGGCAAGCTAATGAAAAACTGTTTTTT
>TRBJ2-7|.|TRBV6-5|.
CASQPGHYSYEQYF
TGTGCCTCCCAGCCGGGACACTACTCCTACGAGCAGTACTTC
>TRBJ1-2|.|TRBV6-1|TRBD1
CASSFTMGQDGYTF
TGTGCCAGCAGTTTTACGATGGGACAGGATGGCTACACCTTC
>TRBJ1-4|.|TRBV6-5|.
CASRAERPYEKLFF
TGTGCCAGCAGGGCGGAGCGGCCTTATGAAAAACTGTTTTTT
>TRBJ1-1|once|TRBV6-5|.
CASTVPGGWNTEAFF
TGTGCCAGCACTGTCCCGGGGGGGTGGAACACTGAAGCTTTCTTT
>TRBJ2-1|few|TRBV12-3/TRBV12-4|.
CASSSGRANEQFF
TGTGCCAGCAGCTCAGGCAGGGCGAATGAGCAGTTCTTC
>TRBJ2-4|.|TRBV7-2|.
CASSLATGAKNIQYF
TGTGCCAGCAGCTTAGCAACAGGCGCCAAAAACATTCAGTACTTC
>TRBJ2-7|.|TRBV10-3|TRBD1
CAISELDRGGEEQYF
TGTGCCATCAGTGAGCTAGACAGGGGAGGTGAAGAGCAGTACTTC
>TRBJ1-5|.|TRBV5-3|.
CARSFSPRAQPQHF
TGTGCCAGAAGCTTTTCACCCAGGGCCCAGCCCCAGCATTTT
>TRBJ1-2|.|TRBV10-1|.
CASSEGVYYGYTF
TGCGCCAGCAGTGAGGGGGTTTACTATGGCTACACCTTC
>TRBJ1-4|once|TRBV2|.
CASRDSLRELFF
TGTGCCAGCCGGGACTCCCTTAGAGAACTGTTTTTT
>TRBJ1-3|.|TRBV3-1/TRBV3-2|.
CASTSGSSSGNTIYF
TGTGCCAGCACCTCGGGATCGAGCTCTGGAAACACCATATATTTT
>TRBJ2-7|.|TRBV7-6|.
CASSPQDGSYEQYF
TGTGCCAGCAGCCCTCAAGACGGTTCCTACGAGCAGTACTTC
>TRBJ1-1|.|TRBV19|TRBD1
CASSDRYELAEAFF
TGTGCCAGTTCGGACAGGTACGAACTGGCTGAAGCTTTCTTT
>TRBJ2-7|.|TRBV12-3/TRBV12-4|.
CASSPAGPYEQYF
TGTGCCAGCAGTCCCGCCGGGCCCTACGAGCAGTACTTC
>TRBJ1-1|.|TRBV7-9|.
CASSETGYIEAFF
TGTGCCAGCAGCGAAACAGGGTATATTGAAGCTTTCTTT
>TRBJ1-5|few|TRBV6-2/TRBV6-3|TRBD1
CASSARGTGINQPQHF
TGTGCCAGCAGTGCTCGGGGGACAGGGATCAATCAGCCCCAGCATTTT
>TRBJ2-3|.|TRBV4-3|TRBD1
CASSQGQGVDTQYF
TGCGCCAGCAGCCAAGGACAGGGTGTAGATACGCAGTATTTT
>TRBJ2-3|.|TRBV5-1|TRBD2
CASAGRGIRTDTQYF
TGCGCCAGCGCAGGGCGGGGGATACGCACAGATACGCAGTATTTT
>TRBJ1-6|.|TRBV9|.
CASSVTQDLLSPLHF
TGTGCCAGCAGCGTCACCCAGGATTTGCTGTCACCCCTCCACTTT
>TRBJ1-5|.|TRBV9|.
CASSVEGNNQPQHF
TGTGCCAGCAGCGTAGAGGGGAACAATCAGCCCCAGCATTTT
>TRBJ2-6|.|TRBV4-2|.
CASSLDARGESGANVLTF
TGTGCCAGCAGCCTCGACGCCCGGGGTGAGTCTGGGGCCAACGTCCTGACTTTC
>TRBJ1-1|.|TRBV11-1|TRBD1
CASSSTWTGKTFF
TGTGCCAGCAGCTCCACCTGGACAGGGAAAACTTTCTTT
>TRBJ2-2|.|TRBV9|.
CASSPKALPNTGELFF
TGTGCCAGCAGCCCAAAGGCCCTACCGAACACCGGGGAGCTGTTTTTT
>TRBJ1-1|.|TRBV12-3/TRBV12-4|.
CASRTLMNTEAFF
TGTGCCAGCAGAACCCTAATGAACACTGAAGCTTTCTTT
>TRBJ1-2|.|TRBV5-1|TRBD1
CASSPGTGVYGYTF
TGCGCCAGCAGCCCCGGGACAGGGGTCTATGGCTACACCTTC
>TRBJ1-2|.|TRBV6-6|TRBD1
CASSRPGQGDYGYTF
TGTGCCAGCAGCCGACCGGGACAGGGGGACTATGGCTACACCTTC
>TRBJ1-6|.|TRBV6-5|TRBD1
CASSYGQGNSPLHF
TGTGCCAGCAGTTACGGACAGGGGAATTCACCCCTCCACTTT
>TRBJ1-3|.|TRBV18|TRBD1
CASSLTGTGPSGNTIYF
TGTGCCAGCTCCCTGACCGGGACAGGGCCCTCTGGAAACACCATATATTTT
>TRBJ1-1|.|TRBV2|TRBD1
CASSEGRGLTEAFF
TGTGCCAGCAGTGAAGGCAGGGGGCTCACTGAAGCTTTCTTT
>TRBJ2-1|.|TRBV5-6|TRBD2
CASIFGTSGYNEQFF
TGTGCCAGCATCTTTGGGACTAGCGGCTACAATGAGCAGTTCTTC
>TRBJ2-7|.|TRBV6-2/TRBV6-3|TRBD2
CASSYGGGSYEQYF
TGTGCCAGCAGTTACGGCGGGGGCTCCTACGAGCAGTACTTC
>TRBJ1-5|.|TRBV25-1|.
CASSEKRGQGPQHF
TGTGCCAGCAGTGAAAAGCGGGGCCAGGGGCCCCAGCATTTT
>TRBJ2-5|.|TRBV19|.
CASSRTDGAGETQYF
TGTGCCAGTAGTAGGACCGACGGGGCGGGAGAGACCCAGTACTTC
>TRBJ2-2|.|TRBV3-1/TRBV3-2|TRBD1
CASSHSPDRDRGRTGELFF
TGTGCCAGCAGCCACTCTCCGGACCGGGACAGGGGGCGAACCGGGGAGCTGTTTTTT
>TRBJ2-7|once|TRBV2|.
CASSAGHPYEQYF
TGTGCCAGCAGCGCGGGACACCCCTACGAGCAGTACTTC
>TRBJ2-3|.|TRBV6-2/TRBV6-3|TRBD2
CASSYSISGGGSTDTQYF
TGTGCCAGCAGTTACTCGATCTCTGGCGGGGGGAGCACAGATACGCAGTATTTT
>TRBJ1-5|.|TRBV7-2|.
CASSLAFGTGSQPQHF
TGTGCCAGCAGCTTAGCGTTTGGTACGGGGAGTCAGCCCCAGCATTTT
>TRBJ1-6|.|TRBV5-1|.
CASSLRDGYNSPLHF
TGCGCCAGCAGCTTGAGGGACGGCTATAATTCACCCCTCCACTTT
>TRBJ2-5|.|TRBV10-3|TRBD2
CAIMPSGGAGETQYF
TGTGCCATCATGCCCAGCGGGGGGGCCGGTGAGACCCAGTACTTC
>TRBJ1-3|.|TRBV28|.
CASSLVSLAPSGNTIYF
TGTGCCAGCAGTTTGGTTTCGCTAGCGCCCTCTGGAAACACCATATATTTT
>TRBJ2-3|once|TRBV15|TRBD2
CATSRSWGGSPDTQYF
TGTGCCACCAGCAGGTCCTGGGGCGGGAGCCCAGATACGCAGTATTTT